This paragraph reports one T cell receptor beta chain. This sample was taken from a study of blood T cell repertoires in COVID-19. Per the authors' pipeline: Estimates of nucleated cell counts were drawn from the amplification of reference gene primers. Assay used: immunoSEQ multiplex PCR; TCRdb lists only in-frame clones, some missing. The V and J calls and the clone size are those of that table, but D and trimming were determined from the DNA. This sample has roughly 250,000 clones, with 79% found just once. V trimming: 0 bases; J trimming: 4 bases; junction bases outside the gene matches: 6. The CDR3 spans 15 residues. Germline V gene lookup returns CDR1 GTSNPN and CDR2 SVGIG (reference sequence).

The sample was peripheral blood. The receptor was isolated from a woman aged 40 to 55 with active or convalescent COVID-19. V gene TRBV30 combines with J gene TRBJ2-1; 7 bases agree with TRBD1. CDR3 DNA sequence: TGTGCCTGGAGTGTGGGTACAGGGGATTACAATGAGCAGTTCTTC. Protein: CAWSVGTGDYNEQFF.